A single sample is the source of the 28 T cell receptor beta chains below, sequenced in a study of cytomegalovirus exposure and HLA in healthy donors. PCR employed 60 Vbeta and 13 Jbeta primers. Clones were sequenced by immunoSEQ multiplex PCR, and TCRdb holds only the in-frame ones, with some missing. Among roughly 150,000 clones listed, 82% were seen once. The sequencing sample was made of PBMCs. The receptors here all came from a woman between 50 and 59 years old in good health and CMV-seropositive.

In DNA, the CDR3 is TGTGCCAGCACCGGTGGGACAGGGGAAGTGAGCTACACCTTC. Translating gives CASTGGTGEVSYTF. J is TRBJ1-2 and V is TRBV6-5, with 10 bases matching TRBD1. Trimming took 7 bases from V and 9 from J; bases not matched to a gene: 11. The CDR3 has 14 amino acids. CDR1 and CDR2 (germline): MNHEY, SVGAGI.

The chain joins TRBV5-1 to TRBJ2-3, with a weak D call TRBD1 (5 bases). The CDR3 extends over 16 amino acids. Trimming stripped 2 bases from V and 1 base from J, with 14 bases between. CDR1 is SGHRS and CDR2 is YFSETQ in the germline V gene. In nucleotides, the CDR3 is TGCGCCAGCAGCTTCCAGGGTGCGACTCGCACAGATACGCAGTATTTT. Its translation: CASSFQGATRTDTQYF.

The chain couples TRBV9 to TRBJ2-7; 9 nucleotides agree with TRBD2. With V trimmed by 4 bases and J by 1 base, 6 bases remained unmatched. Germline CDR1 and CDR2: SGDLS and YYNGEE. The CDR3 covers 15 residues. CDR3 loop: CASSLSGGPSYEQYF. DNA for the CDR3: TGTGCCAGCAGCCTTAGCGGGGGACCTTCCTACGAGCAGTACTTC.

J is TRBJ1-1 and V is TRBV30; D may be TRBD1 (6 bases). Germline-derived CDR1 and CDR2 are GTSNPN and SVGIG (reference sequence). Trimming removed 3 bases from V and 7 bases from J, with 12 bases in between. This CDR3 contains 12 residues. CDR3 region: CAWSPGDIEAFF. CDR3 sequence (DNA): TGTGCCTGGAGCCCTGGGGACATTGAAGCTTTCTTT.

The gene calls are TRBV2 and TRBJ1-1; TRBD1 matches at 12 bases. V shed 9 bases and J 11 bases; nucleotides not matched to a gene: 7. The CDR3 has 12 residues. Per germline, CDR1 SNHLY and CDR2 FYNNEI. CDR3 DNA sequence: TGTGCCAGGGGACAGGGGGCGAGGTCTGCTTTCTTT. Protein sequence: CARGQGARSAFF.

The chain couples TRBV7-8 to TRBJ2-1; D remains ambiguous. Germline CDR1 and CDR2: SGHVS and FQNEAQ. The length of the CDR3 is 17 residues. V shed 3 bases and J shed 4 bases, with 19 bases lying between them. CDR3: CASSLSVSLGIYNEQFF. The CDR3 DNA reads TGTGCCAGCAGCTTGAGCGTCAGCCTAGGAATATACAATGAGCAGTTCTTC.

J is TRBJ2-2 and V is TRBV30; the D is unclear. The CDR3 totals 15 residues. The germline gives CDR1 GTSNPN, CDR2 SVGIG (reference sequence). V lost 4 bases and J lost 1, with 13 bases in between. The CDR3 is CAWKKVGRNTGELFF. CDR3 nucleotides: TGTGCCTGGAAAAAAGTGGGCAGGAACACCGGGGAGCTGTTTTTT.

This chain joins TRBV29-1 and TRBJ2-7; D may be TRBD1 (6 bases). The CDR3 runs to 11 residues. The V gene's germline CDR1 is SQVTM and CDR2 ANQGSEA. V was clipped by 6 bases and J by 6 bases, with 12 bases between them. The chain's CDR3 is CSVRGGGEQYF. As DNA, the CDR3 is TGCAGCGTCCGAGGGGGTGGCGAGCAGTACTTC.

The chain joins TRBV10-2 to TRBJ2-1; TRBD2 agrees at 8 bases. The J segment lost 3 bases and the V segment lost 5 bases, leaving 6 bases of the junction unmatched. The CDR3 has 15 amino acids. CDR1 is WSHSY and CDR2 is SAAADI in the germline V gene. The chain's CDR3 is CASSRAAGDYNEQFF. Here the CDR3 DNA reads TGCGCCAGCAGTCGAGCAGCGGGGGACTACAATGAGCAGTTCTTC.

The rearrangement uses TRBV6-5 and TRBJ1-5; D call uncertain. Germline CDR1 is MNHEY and CDR2 is SVGAGI. This CDR3 has 13 amino acids. Deletions cut 3 bases from V and 7 bases from J, with 10 bases between. CDR3: CASSYRGEQPQHF. In DNA, the CDR3 is TGTGCCAGCAGTTATCGGGGTGAGCAGCCCCAGCATTTT.

The J gene is TRBJ2-2, the V gene TRBV11-3; D is perhaps TRBD1 (6 bases). Germline lookup yields CDR1 SGHNT and CDR2 YENEEA. V was clipped by 4 bases and J by 6 bases, with 12 bases between them. The CDR3 is 14 amino acids. The CDR3 nucleotides read TGTGCCAGCAGCTCGAAACAGGGAGCCGGGGAGCTGTTTTTT. It is translated as CASSSKQGAGELFF.

The sample holds one count of this clone. CDR3 in amino acids: CASSLGLAGTDTQYF. The CDR3 nucleotides read TGTGCCAGCAGCTTGGGACTAGCCGGCACAGATACGCAGTATTTT. This chain connects TRBV7-3 to TRBJ2-3; 9 bases agree with TRBD2. CDR3 length: 15 amino acids. V shed 3 bases and J 1 base; nucleotides not matched to a gene: 2. Germline V gene sequence: CDR1 SGHTA, CDR2 FQGTGA.

The chain couples TRBV6-6 to TRBJ2-6; no clear D gene. V lost 6 bases and J 0 bases, leaving 12 bases between the germline ends. The CDR3 covers 16 residues. Per germline, CDR1 MNHNY and CDR2 SVGAGI (reference sequence). This CDR3 is CASSAYTRSGANVLTF. As DNA, the CDR3 is TGTGCCAGCAGCGCCTATACCCGCTCTGGGGCCAACGTCCTGACTTTC.

This clone was observed once. This chain uses TRBV4-3 with TRBJ2-1; D uncertain. The CDR3 has 16 amino acids. Germline V gene lookup returns CDR1 LGHNA and CDR2 YSLEER. The V end was cut by 4 bases, the J end by 10 bases, with 23 bases between. CDR3 sequence (DNA): TGCGCCAGCAGCCTTCAGAGAGGTCTCCTCACCGGGGAGCAGTTCTTC. Translated: CASSLQRGLLTGEQFF.

J is TRBJ2-3 and V is TRBV27; 7 positions agree with TRBD1. V dropped 8 bases and J dropped 2; count of bases not matched to a gene: 13. The length of the CDR3 is 16 residues. The germline CDR1 and CDR2 sequences are MNHEY and SMNVEV (reference sequence). In DNA, the CDR3 is TGTGCCAGCCGATCCTTGGGGGACAGACCCACAGATACGCAGTATTTT. Translated: CASRSLGDRPTDTQYF.

The chain links TRBV6-1 to TRBJ2-7, with 8 bases lining up with TRBD2. This CDR3 is built from 15 residues. J gave up 0 bases and V 5 bases, and 6 bases lay outside the gene matches. Germline-derived CDR1 and CDR2 are MNHNS and SASEGT. This chain's CDR3 is CASSRSGGISYEQYF. The CDR3 DNA is TGTGCCAGCAGTAGAAGCGGGGGCATCTCCTACGAGCAGTACTTC.

This clone occurred once. This chain links TRBV5-1 with TRBJ2-7; a possible D gene is TRBD1 (5 bases). The CDR3 is made up of 15 amino acids. The V gene's germline CDR1 is SGHRS and CDR2 YFSETQ. The V and J ends lost 4 bases and 5 bases respectively, with 19 bases between them. CDR3 DNA sequence: TGCGCCAGCAGCATCTCGGGTGCAGGGTTCGACGAGCAGTACTTC. Translating it yields CASSISGAGFDEQYF.

This sequence joins TRBV7-2 and TRBJ2-7; TRBD1 might be the D (6 bases). The CDR3 covers 14 residues. The V gene's germline CDR1 is SGHTA and CDR2 FQGNSA. Trimming took 3 bases from V and 3 from J, leaving 12 bases between them. The CDR3 reads CASSFQGSGYEQYF. DNA for the CDR3: TGTGCCAGCAGCTTTCAGGGGAGTGGCTACGAGCAGTACTTC.

This sequence joins TRBV2 and TRBJ1-4; no clear D. V gave up 6 bases and J gave up 5 bases, with 16 bases separating them. Germline lookup yields CDR1 SNHLY and CDR2 FYNNEI. The CDR3 covers 15 residues. CDR3 DNA sequence: TGTGCCAGCAGCGGAAAGACACCTGAAAATGAAAAACTGTTTTTT. Its protein product is CASSGKTPENEKLFF.

The CDR3 loop reads CASSLKTSGGYNEQFF. The CDR3 region has the DNA TGCGCCAGCAGCTTAAAAACTAGCGGGGGGTACAATGAGCAGTTCTTC. The rearrangement uses TRBV5-1 and TRBJ2-1, with 12 nucleotides matching TRBD2. Germline trimming cut 2 bases from V and 4 bases from J; bases unmatched to any gene: 4. The CDR3 consists of 16 residues. CDR1 SGHRS and CDR2 YFSETQ come from the germline V gene.

The V and J genes are TRBV10-3 and TRBJ1-1; D gene uncertain. The CDR3 has 11 amino acids. Germline V gives CDR1 ENHRY, CDR2 SYGVKD. Trimming stripped 6 bases from V and 2 bases from J, with 4 bases between. The CDR3 DNA reads as TGTGCCATCAGGGGCAACACTGAAGCTTTCTTT. Translation gives CAIRGNTEAFF.

The chain carries TRBV5-8 and TRBJ1-5, with a weak D call TRBD1 (5 bases). V lost 7 bases and J 8 bases, leaving 16 bases between the germline ends. The V gene's germline CDR1 is SGHTS and CDR2 YDEGEE. The CDR3 has 13 amino acids. The CDR3 loop is CASGIGGDKPQHF. CDR3 sequence (DNA): TGTGCCAGCGGGATAGGAGGGGATAAGCCCCAGCATTTT.

The rearrangement uses TRBV7-8 and TRBJ2-3; D unresolved. The V gene lost 6 bases and the J gene lost 0 bases, with 10 bases spanning the gap. Germline CDR1 is SGHVS and CDR2 is FQNEAQ. This CDR3 region has 14 residues. CDR3 in DNA: TGTGCCAGCAGAACCCACTACAGCACAGATACGCAGTATTTT. Its translation: CASRTHYSTDTQYF.

The rearrangement links TRBV9 to TRBJ1-2; 10 nucleotides line up with TRBD1. Per germline, CDR1 SGDLS and CDR2 YYNGEE. With V trimmed by 4 bases and J by 6 bases, 9 bases remained unmatched. The CDR3 consists of 15 residues. CDR3 residues: CASSLWGGTGDGYTF. CDR3 DNA sequence: TGTGCCAGCAGCCTGTGGGGGGGGACAGGGGATGGCTACACCTTC. Variable domain in full (rest from reference TRBV9 and TRBJ1-2): DSGVTQTPKHLITATGQRVTLRCSPRSGDLSVYWYQQSLDQGLQFLIQYYNGEERAKGNILERFSAQQFPDLHSELNLSSLELGDSALYFCASSLWGGTGDGYTFGSGTRLTVV.

The V and J genes are TRBV25-1 and TRBJ1-3; D gene unclear. From germline, CDR1 is MGHDK and CDR2 SYGVNS. Deletions cut 2 bases from V and 0 bases from J, with 8 bases between. The CDR3 is 15 amino acids. The CDR3 DNA follows: TGTGCCAGCAGTGAAAGTCGAGGCTCTGGAAACACCATATATTTT. This encodes CASSESRGSGNTIYF.

The chain uses TRBV6-1 and TRBJ1-1; D perhaps matches TRBD1 (5 bases). This CDR3 contains 13 residues. The V gene's germline CDR1 is MNHNS and CDR2 SASEGT. V lost 6 bases and J 3 bases, leaving 11 bases between the germline ends. CDR3 amino acids: CASREGLDTEAFF. The CDR3 DNA is TGTGCCAGCAGGGAGGGGTTGGACACTGAAGCTTTCTTT.

V usage is TRBV19 and J usage is TRBJ2-4; 9 bases agree with TRBD1. The germline gives CDR1 LNHDA, CDR2 SQIVND (reference sequence). V trimming: 2 bases; J trimming: 8 bases; junction bases outside the gene matches: 7. The CDR3 sequence is 15 residues long. The chain's CDR3 is CASSIRGQGRDIQYF. The CDR3 nucleotides read TGTGCCAGTAGTATAAGGGGACAGGGAAGAGACATTCAGTACTTC.

The chain couples TRBV19 to TRBJ2-7; D call uncertain. CDR1 and CDR2 (germline): LNHDA, SQIVND (reference sequence). This CDR3 spans 13 amino acids. Trimming cost V 5 bases and J 0 bases, with 8 bases left between them. This CDR3 is CASSVAGSYEQYF. The DNA for the CDR3 is TGTGCCAGTAGTGTGGCAGGCTCCTACGAGCAGTACTTC.